Shown below are 5 T cell receptor beta chains from a single sample sequenced in a study of blood T cell repertoires in COVID-19. Some clones are missing from TCRdb's copy, which holds only in-frame ones; the method was immunoSEQ multiplex PCR. The sample contains 95,000 to 150,000 clones, 82% of which appear only once. Sequencing used peripheral blood. Receptors were obtained from an older woman with acute or convalescent COVID-19.

The chain links TRBV5-6 to TRBJ2-7; TRBD1 matches at 7 bases. Germline V gene lookup returns CDR1 SGHDT and CDR2 YYEEEE. This CDR3 region has 15 residues. V gave up 3 bases and J gave up 2 bases; unmatched junction bases: 8. CDR3 residues: CASSSTGTNTYEQYV. The CDR3 region has the DNA TGTGCCAGCAGCTCGACAGGGACGAATACCTACGAGCAGTACGTC.

V is TRBV5-6 and J is TRBJ1-3; D call uncertain. Germline assignment: CDR1 SGHDT and CDR2 YYEEEE. Trimming removed 2 bases at V and 4 bases at J, with 13 bases between. The CDR3 contains 15 residues. CDR3 in amino acids: CASSFSSVHGNTIYF. The DNA of the CDR3 is TGTGCCAGCAGCTTTTCGTCGGTTCACGGAAACACCATATATTTT.

The gene calls are TRBV19 and TRBJ1-1; D possibly corresponds to TRBD1 (6 bases). Germline assignment: CDR1 LNHDA and CDR2 SQIVND (reference sequence). Deletions cut 6 bases from V and 4 bases from J, with 18 bases between. The CDR3 length is 15 residues. The CDR3 is CASRMNPGAGTEAFF. DNA of the CDR3: TGTGCCAGTAGGATGAATCCAGGGGCCGGCACTGAAGCTTTCTTT.

This chain connects TRBV24-1 to TRBJ2-5; D unclear. Germline CDR1 is KGHDR and CDR2 is SFDVKD. Deletions cut 4 bases from V and 0 bases from J, with 5 bases between. This CDR3 is 13 amino acids long. The CDR3 region is CATSERNQETQYF. The CDR3 coding sequence is TGTGCCACCAGTGAGCGGAACCAAGAGACCCAGTACTTC.

The chain employs TRBV7-9 and TRBJ2-5; 11 nucleotides align to TRBD1. The assigned J gene may be wrong: the sequence end matches TRBJ2-7 better. Germline values: CDR1 SEHNR, CDR2 FQNEAQ (reference sequence). The CDR3 extends over 14 amino acids. The CDR3 loop is CASSWTGTGGEQYF. Written as DNA, the CDR3 is TGTGCCAGCAGCTGGACCGGGACAGGGGGCGAGCAGTACTTC.